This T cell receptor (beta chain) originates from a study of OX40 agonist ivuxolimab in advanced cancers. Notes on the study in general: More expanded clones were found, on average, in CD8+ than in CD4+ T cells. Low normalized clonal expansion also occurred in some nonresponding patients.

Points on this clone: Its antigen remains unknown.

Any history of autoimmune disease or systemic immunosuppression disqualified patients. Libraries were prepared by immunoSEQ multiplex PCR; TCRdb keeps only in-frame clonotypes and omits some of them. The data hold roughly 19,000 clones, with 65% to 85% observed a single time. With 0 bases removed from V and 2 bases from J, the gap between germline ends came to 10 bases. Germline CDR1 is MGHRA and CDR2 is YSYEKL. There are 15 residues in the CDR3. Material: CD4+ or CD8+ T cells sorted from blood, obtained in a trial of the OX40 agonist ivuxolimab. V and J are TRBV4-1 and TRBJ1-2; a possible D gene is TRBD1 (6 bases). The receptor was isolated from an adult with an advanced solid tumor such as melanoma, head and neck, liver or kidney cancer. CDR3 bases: TGCGCCAGCAGCCAAGAACCCGGGACAAACTATGGCTACACCTTC. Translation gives CASSQEPGTNYGYTF.